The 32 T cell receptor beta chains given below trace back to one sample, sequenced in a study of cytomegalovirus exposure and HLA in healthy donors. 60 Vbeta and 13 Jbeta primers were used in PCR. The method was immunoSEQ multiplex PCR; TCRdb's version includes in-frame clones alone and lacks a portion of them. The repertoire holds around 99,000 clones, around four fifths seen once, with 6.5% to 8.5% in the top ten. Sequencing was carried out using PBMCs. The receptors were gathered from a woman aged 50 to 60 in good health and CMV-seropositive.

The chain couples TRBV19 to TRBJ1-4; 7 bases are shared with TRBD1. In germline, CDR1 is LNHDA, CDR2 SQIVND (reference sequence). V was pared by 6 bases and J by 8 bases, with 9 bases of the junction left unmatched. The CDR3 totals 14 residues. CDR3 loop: CASSPDRVEEKLFF. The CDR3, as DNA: TGTGCCAGTAGCCCTGACAGGGTAGAAGAAAAACTGTTTTTT.

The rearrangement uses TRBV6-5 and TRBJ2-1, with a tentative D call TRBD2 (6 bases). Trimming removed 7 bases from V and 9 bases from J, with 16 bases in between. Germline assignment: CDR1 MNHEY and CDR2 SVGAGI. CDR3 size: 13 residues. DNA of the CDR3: TGTGCCAGCAACCTTGGTGGGGGGAGTGAGCAGTTCTTC. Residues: CASNLGGGSEQFF.

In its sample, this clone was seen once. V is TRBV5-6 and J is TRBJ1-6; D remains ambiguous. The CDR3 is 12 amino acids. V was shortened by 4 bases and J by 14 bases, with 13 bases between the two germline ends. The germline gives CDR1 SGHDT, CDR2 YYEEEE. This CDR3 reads CASSPRGKSLHF. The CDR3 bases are TGTGCCAGCAGCCCTAGAGGCAAGTCCCTCCACTTT. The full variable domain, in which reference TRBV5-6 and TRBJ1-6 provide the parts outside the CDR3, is DAGVTQSPTHLIKTRGQQVTLRCSPKSGHDTVSWYQQALGQGPQFIFQYYEEEERQRGNFPDRFSGHQFPNYSSELNVNALLLGDSALYLCASSPRGKSLHFGNGTRLTVT.

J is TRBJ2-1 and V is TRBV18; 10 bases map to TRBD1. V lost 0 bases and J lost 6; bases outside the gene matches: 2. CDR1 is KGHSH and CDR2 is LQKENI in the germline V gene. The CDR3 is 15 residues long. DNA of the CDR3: TGTGCCAGCTCACCACCTCGGACAGGGGGCAATGAGCAGTTCTTC. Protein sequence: CASSPPRTGGNEQFF.

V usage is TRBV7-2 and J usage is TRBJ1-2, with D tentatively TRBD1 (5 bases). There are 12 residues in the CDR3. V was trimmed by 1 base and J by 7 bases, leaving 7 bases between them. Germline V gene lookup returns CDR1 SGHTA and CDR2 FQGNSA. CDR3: CASSLGTTGYTF. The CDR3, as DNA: TGTGCCAGCAGCTTAGGGACAACTGGCTACACCTTC.

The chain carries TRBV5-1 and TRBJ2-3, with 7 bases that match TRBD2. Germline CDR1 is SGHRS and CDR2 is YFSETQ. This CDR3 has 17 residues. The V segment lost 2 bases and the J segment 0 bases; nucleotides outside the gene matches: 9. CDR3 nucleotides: TGCGCCAGCAGCTTTGAACTAGCGCGCTCTAGCACAGATACGCAGTATTTT. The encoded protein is CASSFELARSSTDTQYF.

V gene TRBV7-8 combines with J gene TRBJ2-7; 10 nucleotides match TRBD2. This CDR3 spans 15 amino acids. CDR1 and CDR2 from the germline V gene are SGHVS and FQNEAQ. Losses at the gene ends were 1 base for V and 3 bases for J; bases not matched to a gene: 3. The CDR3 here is CASSLERLAGYEQYF. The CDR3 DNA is TGTGCCAGCAGCTTAGAAAGACTAGCGGGCTACGAGCAGTACTTC.

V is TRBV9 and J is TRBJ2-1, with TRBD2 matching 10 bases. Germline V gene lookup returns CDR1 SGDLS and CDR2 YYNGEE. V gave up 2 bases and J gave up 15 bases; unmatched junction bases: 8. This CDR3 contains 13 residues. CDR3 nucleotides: TGTGCCAGCAGCGTGGATGGGACTAGCGCGGTGTTCTTC. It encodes CASSVDGTSAVFF.

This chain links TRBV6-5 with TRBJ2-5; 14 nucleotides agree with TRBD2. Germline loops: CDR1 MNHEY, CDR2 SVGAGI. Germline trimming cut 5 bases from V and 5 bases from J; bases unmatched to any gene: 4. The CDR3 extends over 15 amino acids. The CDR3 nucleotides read TGTGCCAGCAGTCGACTAGCGGGGGGGCAGGAGACCCAGTACTTC. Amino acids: CASSRLAGGQETQYF.

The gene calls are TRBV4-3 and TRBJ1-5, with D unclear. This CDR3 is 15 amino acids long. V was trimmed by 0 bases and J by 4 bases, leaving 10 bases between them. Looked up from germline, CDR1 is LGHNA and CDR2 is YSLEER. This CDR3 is CASSQDGRDNQPQHF. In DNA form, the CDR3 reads TGCGCCAGCAGCCAAGATGGGAGGGATAATCAGCCCCAGCATTTT.

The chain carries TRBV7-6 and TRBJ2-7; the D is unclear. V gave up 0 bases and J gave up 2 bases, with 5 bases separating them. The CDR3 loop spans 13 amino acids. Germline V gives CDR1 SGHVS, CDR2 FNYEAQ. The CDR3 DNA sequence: TGTGCCAGCAGCTTAGCGCCGGCCTACGAGCAGTACTTC. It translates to CASSLAPAYEQYF.

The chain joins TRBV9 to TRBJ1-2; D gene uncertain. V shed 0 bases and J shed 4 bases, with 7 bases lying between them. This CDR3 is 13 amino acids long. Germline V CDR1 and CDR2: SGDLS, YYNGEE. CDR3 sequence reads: CASSVDSTYGYTF. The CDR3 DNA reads TGTGCCAGCAGCGTAGACAGCACCTATGGCTACACCTTC.

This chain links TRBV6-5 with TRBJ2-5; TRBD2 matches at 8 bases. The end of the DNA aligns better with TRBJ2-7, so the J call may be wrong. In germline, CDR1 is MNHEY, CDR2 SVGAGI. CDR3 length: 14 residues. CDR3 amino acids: CASSYRGGSYEQYF. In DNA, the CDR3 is TGTGCCAGCAGTTACCGCGGGGGGTCTTACGAGCAGTACTTC.

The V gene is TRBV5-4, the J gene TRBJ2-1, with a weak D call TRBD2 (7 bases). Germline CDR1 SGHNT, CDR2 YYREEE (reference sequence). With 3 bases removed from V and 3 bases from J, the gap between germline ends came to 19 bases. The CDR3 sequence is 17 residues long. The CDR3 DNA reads TGTGCCAGCAGCTCCATCCAAGGGGGAGGGGTCTACAATGAGCAGTTCTTC. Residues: CASSSIQGGGVYNEQFF.

The CDR3, as DNA: TGCGCCAGCAGCCAAGACAACCGGGACAGAGACGAGCAGTACTTC. It is translated as CASSQDNRDRDEQYF. The chain links TRBV4-1 to TRBJ2-7; TRBD1 matches 7 bases. The CDR3 covers 15 residues. After removal of 0 bases from V and 5 bases from J, the junction contained 7 bases not matched to a gene. Germline CDR1 is MGHRA and CDR2 is YSYEKL.

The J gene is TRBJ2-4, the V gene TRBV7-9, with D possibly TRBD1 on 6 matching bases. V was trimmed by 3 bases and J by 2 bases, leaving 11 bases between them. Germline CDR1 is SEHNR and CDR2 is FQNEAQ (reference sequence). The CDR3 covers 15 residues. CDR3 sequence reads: CASSFTGTTKNIQYF. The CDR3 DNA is TGTGCCAGCAGCTTCACCGGGACAACCAAAAACATTCAGTACTTC.

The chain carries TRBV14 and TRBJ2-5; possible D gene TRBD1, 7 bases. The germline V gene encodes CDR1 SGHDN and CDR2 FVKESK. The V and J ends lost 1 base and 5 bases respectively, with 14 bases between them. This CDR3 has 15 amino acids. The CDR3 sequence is CASSQVGQGGETQYF. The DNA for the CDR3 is TGTGCCAGCAGCCAAGTTGGTCAGGGGGGTGAGACCCAGTACTTC.

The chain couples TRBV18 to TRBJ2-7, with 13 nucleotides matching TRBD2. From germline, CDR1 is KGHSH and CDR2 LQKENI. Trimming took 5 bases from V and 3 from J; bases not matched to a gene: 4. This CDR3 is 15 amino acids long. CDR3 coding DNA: TGTGCCAGCTCAGTGACTAGCGGGAGGCTCTACGAGCAGTACTTC. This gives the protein CASSVTSGRLYEQYF.

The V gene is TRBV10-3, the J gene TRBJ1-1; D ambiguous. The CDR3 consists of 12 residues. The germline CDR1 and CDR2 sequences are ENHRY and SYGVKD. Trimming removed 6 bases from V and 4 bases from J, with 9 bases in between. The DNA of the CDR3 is TGTGCCATCAGCGCCTATAGCACTGAAGCTTTCTTT. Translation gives CAISAYSTEAFF.

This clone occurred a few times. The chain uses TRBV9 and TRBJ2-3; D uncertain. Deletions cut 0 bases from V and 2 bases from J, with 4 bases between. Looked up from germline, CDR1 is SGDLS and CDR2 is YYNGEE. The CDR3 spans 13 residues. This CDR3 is CASSVAFTDTQYF. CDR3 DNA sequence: TGTGCCAGCAGCGTAGCCTTCACAGATACGCAGTATTTT.

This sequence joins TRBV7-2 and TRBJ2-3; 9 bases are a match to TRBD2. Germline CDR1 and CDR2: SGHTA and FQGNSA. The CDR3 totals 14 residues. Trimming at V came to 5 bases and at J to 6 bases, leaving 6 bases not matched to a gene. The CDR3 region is CASSRSGSGDTQYF. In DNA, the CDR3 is TGTGCCAGCAGCCGTAGCGGGAGCGGCGATACGCAGTATTTT.

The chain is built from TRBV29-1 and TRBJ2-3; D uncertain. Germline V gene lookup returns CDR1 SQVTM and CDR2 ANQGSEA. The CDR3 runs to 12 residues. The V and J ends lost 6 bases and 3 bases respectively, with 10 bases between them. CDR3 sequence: CSVLTGTDTQYF. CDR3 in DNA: TGCAGCGTCCTGACTGGTACAGATACGCAGTATTTT.

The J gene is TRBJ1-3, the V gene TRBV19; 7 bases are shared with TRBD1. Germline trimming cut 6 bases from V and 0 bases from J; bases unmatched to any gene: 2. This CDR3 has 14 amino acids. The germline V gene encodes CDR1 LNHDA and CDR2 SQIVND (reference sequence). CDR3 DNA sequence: TGTGCCAGTAGCGAGGGGGCCTCTGGAAACACCATATATTTT. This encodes CASSEGASGNTIYF.

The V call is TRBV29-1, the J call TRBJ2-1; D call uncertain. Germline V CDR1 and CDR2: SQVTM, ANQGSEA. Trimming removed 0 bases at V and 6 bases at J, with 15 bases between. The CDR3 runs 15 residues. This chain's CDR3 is CSVEDWPELSNEQFF. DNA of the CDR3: TGCAGCGTTGAAGATTGGCCGGAGCTAAGCAATGAGCAGTTCTTC.

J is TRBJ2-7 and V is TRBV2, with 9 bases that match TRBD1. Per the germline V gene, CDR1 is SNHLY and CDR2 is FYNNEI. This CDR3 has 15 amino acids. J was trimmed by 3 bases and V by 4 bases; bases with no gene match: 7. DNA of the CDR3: TGTGCCAGCAGTGCTCCGGGACAGGGCCTCTACGAGCAGTACTTC. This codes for CASSAPGQGLYEQYF.

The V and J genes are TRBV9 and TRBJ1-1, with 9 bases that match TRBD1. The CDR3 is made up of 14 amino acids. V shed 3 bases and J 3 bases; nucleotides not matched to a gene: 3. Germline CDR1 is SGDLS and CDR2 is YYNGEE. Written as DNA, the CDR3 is TGTGCCAGCAGCGCGACAGGGGGAGACACTGAAGCTTTCTTT. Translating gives CASSATGGDTEAFF.

The CDR3 DNA reads TGTGCCAGCGCAGGGTGGGCCAAAAACATTCAGTACTTC. Protein product: CASAGWAKNIQYF. The rearrangement uses TRBV2 and TRBJ2-4; a possible D gene is TRBD1 (5 bases). CDR3 length: 13 residues. Germline CDR1 and CDR2: SNHLY and FYNNEI. V lost 8 bases to trimming and J lost 1 base, with 9 bases between them.

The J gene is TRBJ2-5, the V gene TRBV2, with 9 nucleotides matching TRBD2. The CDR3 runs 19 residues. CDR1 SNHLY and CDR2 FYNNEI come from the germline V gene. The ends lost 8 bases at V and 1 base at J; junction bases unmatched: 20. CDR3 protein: CASSGTDPRRGGFQETQYF. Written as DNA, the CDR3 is TGTGCCAGCTCCGGAACAGACCCGAGGCGGGGGGGGTTCCAAGAGACCCAGTACTTC.

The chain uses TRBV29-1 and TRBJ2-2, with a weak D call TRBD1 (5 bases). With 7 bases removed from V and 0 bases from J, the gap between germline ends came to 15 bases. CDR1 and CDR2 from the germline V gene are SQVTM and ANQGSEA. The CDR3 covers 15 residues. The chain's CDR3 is CSGGQADPNTGELFF. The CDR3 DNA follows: TGCAGCGGGGGCCAGGCGGACCCGAACACCGGGGAGCTGTTTTTT.

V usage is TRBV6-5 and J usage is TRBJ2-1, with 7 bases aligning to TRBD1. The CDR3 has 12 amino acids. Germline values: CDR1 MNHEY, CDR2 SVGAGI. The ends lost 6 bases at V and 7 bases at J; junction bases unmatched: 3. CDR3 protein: CASRNRGNEQFF. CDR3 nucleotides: TGTGCCAGCAGGAACAGGGGAAATGAGCAGTTCTTC.

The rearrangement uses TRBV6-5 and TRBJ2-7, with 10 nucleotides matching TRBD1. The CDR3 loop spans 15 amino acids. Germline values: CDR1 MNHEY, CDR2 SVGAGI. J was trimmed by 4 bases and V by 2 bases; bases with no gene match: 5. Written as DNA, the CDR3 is TGTGCCAGCAGTTACCGGGACAGGGGAGGGTACGAGCAGTACTTC. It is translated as CASSYRDRGGYEQYF.

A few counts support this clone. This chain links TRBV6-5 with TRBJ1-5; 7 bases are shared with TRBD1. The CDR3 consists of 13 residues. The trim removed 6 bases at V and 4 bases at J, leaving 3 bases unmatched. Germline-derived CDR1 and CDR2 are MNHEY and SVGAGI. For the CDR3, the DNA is TGTGCCAGCAGCCTCAGGGGGAATCAGCCCCAGCATTTT. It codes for CASSLRGNQPQHF.